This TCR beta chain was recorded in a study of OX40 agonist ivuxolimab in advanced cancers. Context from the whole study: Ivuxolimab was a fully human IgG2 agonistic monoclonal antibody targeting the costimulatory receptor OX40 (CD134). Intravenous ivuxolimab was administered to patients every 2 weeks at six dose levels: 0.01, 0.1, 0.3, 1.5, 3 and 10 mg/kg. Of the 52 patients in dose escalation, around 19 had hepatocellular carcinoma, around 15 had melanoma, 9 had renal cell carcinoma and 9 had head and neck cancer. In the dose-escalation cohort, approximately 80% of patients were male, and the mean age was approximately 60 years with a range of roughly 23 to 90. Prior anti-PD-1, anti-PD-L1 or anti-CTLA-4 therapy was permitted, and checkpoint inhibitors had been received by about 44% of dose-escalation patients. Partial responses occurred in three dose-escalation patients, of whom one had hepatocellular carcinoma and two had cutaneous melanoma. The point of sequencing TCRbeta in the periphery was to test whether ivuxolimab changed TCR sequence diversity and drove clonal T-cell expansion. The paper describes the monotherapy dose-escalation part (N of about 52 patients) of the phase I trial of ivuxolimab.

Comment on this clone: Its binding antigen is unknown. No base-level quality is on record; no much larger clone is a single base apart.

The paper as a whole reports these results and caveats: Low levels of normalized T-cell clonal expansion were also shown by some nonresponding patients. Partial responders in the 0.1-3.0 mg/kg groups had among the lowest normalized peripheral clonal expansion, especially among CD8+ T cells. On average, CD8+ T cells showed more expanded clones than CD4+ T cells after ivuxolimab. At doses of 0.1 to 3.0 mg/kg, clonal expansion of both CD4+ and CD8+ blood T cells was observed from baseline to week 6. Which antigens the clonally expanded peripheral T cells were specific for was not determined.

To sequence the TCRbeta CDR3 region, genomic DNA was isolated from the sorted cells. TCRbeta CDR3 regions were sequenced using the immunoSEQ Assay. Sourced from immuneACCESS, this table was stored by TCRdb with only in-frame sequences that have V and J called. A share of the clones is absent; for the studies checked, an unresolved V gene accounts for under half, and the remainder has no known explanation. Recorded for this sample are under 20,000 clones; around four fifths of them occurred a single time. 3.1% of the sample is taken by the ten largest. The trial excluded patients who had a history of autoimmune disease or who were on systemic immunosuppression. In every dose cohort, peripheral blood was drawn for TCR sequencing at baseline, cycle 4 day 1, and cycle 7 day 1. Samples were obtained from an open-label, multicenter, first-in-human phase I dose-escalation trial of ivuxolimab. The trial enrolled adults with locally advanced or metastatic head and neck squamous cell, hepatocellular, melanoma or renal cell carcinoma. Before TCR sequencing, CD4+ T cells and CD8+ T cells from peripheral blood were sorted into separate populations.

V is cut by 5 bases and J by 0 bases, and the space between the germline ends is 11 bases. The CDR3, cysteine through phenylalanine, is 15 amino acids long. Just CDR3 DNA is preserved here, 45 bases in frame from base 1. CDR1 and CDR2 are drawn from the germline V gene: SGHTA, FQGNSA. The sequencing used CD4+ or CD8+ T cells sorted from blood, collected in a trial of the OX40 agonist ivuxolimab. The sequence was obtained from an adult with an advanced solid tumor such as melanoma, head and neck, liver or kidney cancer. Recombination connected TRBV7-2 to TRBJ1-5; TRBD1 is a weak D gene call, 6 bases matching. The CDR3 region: CASSERGYSNQPQHF. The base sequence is TGTGCCAGCAGCGAAAGGGGGTATAGCAATCAGCCCCAGCATTTT.